This TCR beta chain was identified during a study of Ad26.COV2.S vaccination and SARS-CoV-2 variants. In the study overall: The vaccine Ad26.COV2.S was put into the muscle once, or twice with 56 days between.

The assay was immunoSEQ multiplex PCR, and TCRdb's table has in-frame clones only and misses some. The sample contains hundreds of thousands of clones, 89% of which appear only once. V was pared by 2 bases and J by 4 bases, with 18 bases between. This CDR3 has 16 residues. Germline V gives CDR1 SGDLS, CDR2 YYNGEE. The treatment: approximately 18 received Ad26.COV2.S at low or high dose, single or two shots; about five received placebo; per-sample allocation not given. Each sample was drawn 63 days after the first injection (of vaccine or placebo). The rearrangement uses TRBV9 and TRBJ1-1; perhaps TRBD1 as D (6 bases). This TCR came from a person aged 18-65 years who received the Ad26.COV2.S COVID-19 vaccine or a placebo. This material consisted of peripheral blood, taken in a trial of Ad26.COV2.S vaccine versus placebo. The CDR3 region has the DNA TGTGCCAGCAGCGTGGGCATCGGGGGGCAGGTCACTGAAGCTTTCTTT. Amino acid sequence: CASSVGIGGQVTEAFF.